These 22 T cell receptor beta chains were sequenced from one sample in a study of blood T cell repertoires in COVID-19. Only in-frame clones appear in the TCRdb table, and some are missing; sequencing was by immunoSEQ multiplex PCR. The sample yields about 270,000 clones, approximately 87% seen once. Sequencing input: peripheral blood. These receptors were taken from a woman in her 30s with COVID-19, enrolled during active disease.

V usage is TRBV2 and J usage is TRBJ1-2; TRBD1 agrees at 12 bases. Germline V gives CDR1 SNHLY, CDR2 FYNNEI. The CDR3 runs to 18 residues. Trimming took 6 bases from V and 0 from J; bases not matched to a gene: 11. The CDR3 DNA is TGTGCCAGCAGCCTTCGGGGACAGGGGGCGCTAGCTAACTATGGCTACACCTTC. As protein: CASSLRGQGALANYGYTF.

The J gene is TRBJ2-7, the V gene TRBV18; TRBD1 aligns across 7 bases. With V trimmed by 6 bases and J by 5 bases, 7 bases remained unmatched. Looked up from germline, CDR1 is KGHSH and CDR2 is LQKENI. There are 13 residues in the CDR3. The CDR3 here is CASSREQGNEQYF. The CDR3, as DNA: TGTGCCAGCTCCAGAGAACAGGGGAACGAGCAGTACTTC. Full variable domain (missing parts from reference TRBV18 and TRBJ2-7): NAGVMQNPRHLVRRRGQEARLRCSPMKGHSHVYWYRQLPEEGLKFMVYLQKENIIDESGMPKERFSAEFPKEGPSILRIQQVVRGDSAAYFCASSREQGNEQYFGPGTRLTVT.

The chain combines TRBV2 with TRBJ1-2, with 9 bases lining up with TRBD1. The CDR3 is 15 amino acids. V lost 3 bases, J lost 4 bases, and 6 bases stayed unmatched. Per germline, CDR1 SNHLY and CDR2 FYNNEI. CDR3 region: CASSDTTGGSYGYTF. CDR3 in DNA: TGTGCCAGCAGTGATACGACAGGGGGGTCCTATGGCTACACCTTC. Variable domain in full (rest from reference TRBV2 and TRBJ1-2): EPEVTQTPSHQVTQMGQEVILRCVPISNHLYFYWYRQILGQKVEFLVSFYNNEISEKSEIFDDQFSVERPDGSNFTLKIRSTKLEDSAMYFCASSDTTGGSYGYTFGSGTRLTVV.

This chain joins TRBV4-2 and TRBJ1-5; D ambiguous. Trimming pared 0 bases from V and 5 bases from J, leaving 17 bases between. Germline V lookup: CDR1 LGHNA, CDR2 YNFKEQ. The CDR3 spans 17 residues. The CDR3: CASSQDLEVGGYQPQHF. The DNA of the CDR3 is TGTGCCAGCAGCCAAGATCTCGAAGTTGGAGGGTATCAGCCCCAGCATTTT.

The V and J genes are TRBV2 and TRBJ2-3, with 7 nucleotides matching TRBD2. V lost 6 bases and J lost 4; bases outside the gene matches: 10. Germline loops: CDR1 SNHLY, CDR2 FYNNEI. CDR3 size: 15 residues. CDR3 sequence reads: CASSSPSGAPDTQYF. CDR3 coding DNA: TGTGCCAGCAGCTCACCAAGCGGGGCCCCAGATACGCAGTATTTT. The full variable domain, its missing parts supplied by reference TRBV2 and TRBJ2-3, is EPEVTQTPSHQVTQMGQEVILRCVPISNHLYFYWYRQILGQKVEFLVSFYNNEISEKSEIFDDQFSVERPDGSNFTLKIRSTKLEDSAMYFCASSSPSGAPDTQYFGPGTRLTVL.

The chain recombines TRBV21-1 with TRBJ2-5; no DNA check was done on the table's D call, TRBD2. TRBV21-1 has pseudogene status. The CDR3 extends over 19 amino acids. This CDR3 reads CASSKDLAGGLSNQETQYF. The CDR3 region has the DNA TGTGCCAGCAGCAAAGATCTAGCGGGGGGGCTTAGTAACCAAGAGACCCAGTACTTC.

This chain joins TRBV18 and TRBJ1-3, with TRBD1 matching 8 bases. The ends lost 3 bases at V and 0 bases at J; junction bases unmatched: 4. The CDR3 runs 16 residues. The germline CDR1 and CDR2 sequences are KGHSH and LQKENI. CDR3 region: CASSPSRGPSGNTIYF. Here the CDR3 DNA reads TGTGCCAGCTCACCTTCCAGGGGGCCCTCTGGAAACACCATATATTTT.

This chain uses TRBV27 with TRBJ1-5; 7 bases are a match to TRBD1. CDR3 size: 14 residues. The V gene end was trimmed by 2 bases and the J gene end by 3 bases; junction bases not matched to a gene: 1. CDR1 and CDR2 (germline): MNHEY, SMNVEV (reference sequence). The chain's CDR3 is CASSLDRVNQPQHF. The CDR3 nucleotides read TGTGCCAGCAGTTTAGACAGGGTCAATCAGCCCCAGCATTTT.

CDR3 nucleotides: TGTGCCAGCTCTCTCGGGGGGTATAGCAATCAGCCCCAGCATTTT. This gives the protein CASSLGGYSNQPQHF. This sequence joins TRBV28 and TRBJ1-5, with D maybe TRBD1 (5 bases). The germline V gene encodes CDR1 MDHEN and CDR2 SYDVKM. The CDR3 loop spans 15 amino acids. The ends were cut back, 8 bases at V and 0 bases at J, with 14 bases in the middle.

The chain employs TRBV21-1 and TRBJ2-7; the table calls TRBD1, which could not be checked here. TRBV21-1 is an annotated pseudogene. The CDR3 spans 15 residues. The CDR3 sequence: CASTTGQGGSYEQYF. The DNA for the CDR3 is TGTGCCAGCACTACAGGACAAGGTGGATCCTACGAGCAGTACTTC.

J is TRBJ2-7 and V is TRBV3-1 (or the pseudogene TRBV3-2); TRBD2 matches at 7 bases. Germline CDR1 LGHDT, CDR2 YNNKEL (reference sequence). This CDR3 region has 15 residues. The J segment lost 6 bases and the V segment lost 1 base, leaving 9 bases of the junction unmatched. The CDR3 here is CASSQGSGAGPEQYF. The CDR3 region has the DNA TGTGCCAGCAGCCAAGGGAGCGGGGCAGGTCCCGAGCAGTACTTC.

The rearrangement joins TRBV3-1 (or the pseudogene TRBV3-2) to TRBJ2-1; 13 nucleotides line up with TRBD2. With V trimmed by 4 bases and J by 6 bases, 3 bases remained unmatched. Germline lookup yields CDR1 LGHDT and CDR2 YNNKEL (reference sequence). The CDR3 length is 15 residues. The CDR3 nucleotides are TGTGCCAGCAGCCCCGGGACTAGCGGGGTCAATGAGCAGTTCTTC. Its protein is CASSPGTSGVNEQFF.

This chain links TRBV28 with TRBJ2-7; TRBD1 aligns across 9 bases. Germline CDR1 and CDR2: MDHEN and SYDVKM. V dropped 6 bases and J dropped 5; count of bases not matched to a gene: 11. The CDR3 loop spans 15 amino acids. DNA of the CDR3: TGTGCCAGCAGCGGGGCCGGGACAGGGAAGAACGAGCAGTACTTC. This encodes CASSGAGTGKNEQYF. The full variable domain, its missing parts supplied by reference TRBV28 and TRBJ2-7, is DVKVTQSSRYLVKRTGEKVFLECVQDMDHENMFWYRQDPGLGLRLIYFSYDVKMKEKGDIPEGYSVSREKKERFSLILESASTNQTSMYLCASSGAGTGKNEQYFGPGTRLTVT.

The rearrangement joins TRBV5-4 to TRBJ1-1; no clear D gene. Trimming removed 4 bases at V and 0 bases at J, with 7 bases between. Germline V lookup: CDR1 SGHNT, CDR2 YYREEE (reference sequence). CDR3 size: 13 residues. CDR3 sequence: CASSPQLNTEAFF. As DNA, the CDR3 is TGTGCCAGCAGCCCACAACTGAACACTGAAGCTTTCTTT.

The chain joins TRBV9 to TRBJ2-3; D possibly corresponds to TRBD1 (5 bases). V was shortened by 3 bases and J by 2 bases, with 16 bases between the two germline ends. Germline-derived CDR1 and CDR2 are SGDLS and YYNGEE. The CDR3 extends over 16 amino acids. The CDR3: CASSASKGAFTDTQYF. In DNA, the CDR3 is TGTGCCAGCAGCGCCTCAAAAGGGGCGTTCACAGATACGCAGTATTTT.

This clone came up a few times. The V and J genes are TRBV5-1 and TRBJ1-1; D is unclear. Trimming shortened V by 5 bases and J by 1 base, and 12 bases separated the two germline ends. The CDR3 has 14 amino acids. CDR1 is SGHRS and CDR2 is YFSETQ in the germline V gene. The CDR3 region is CASSHQPGNTEAFF. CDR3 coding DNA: TGCGCCAGCAGTCATCAGCCGGGGAACACTGAAGCTTTCTTT. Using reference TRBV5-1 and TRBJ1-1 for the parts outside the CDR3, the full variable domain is KAGVTQTPRYLIKTRGQQVTLSCSPISGHRSVSWYQQTPGQGLQFLFEYFSETQRNKGNFPGRFSGRQFSNSRSEMNVSTLELGDSALYLCASSHQPGNTEAFFGQGTRLTVV.

The CDR3 spells CASSLYSGAGYEQYF. In DNA, the CDR3 is TGTGCCAGCAGCCTATACTCAGGGGCGGGTTACGAGCAGTACTTC. V and J are TRBV3-1 (or the pseudogene TRBV3-2) and TRBJ2-7; D is possibly TRBD1 (6 bases). V was cut by 4 bases and J by 4 bases, with 17 bases left in between. Germline V lookup: CDR1 LGHDT, CDR2 YNNKEL (reference sequence). The CDR3 length is 15 residues.

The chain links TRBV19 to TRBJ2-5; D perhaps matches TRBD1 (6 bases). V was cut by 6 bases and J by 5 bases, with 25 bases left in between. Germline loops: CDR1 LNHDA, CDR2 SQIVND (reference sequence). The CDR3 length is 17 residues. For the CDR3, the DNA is TGTGCCAGTAGCCGCCCTCCCCGTCTTACAGGGCTGGAGACCCAGTACTTC. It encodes CASSRPPRLTGLETQYF.

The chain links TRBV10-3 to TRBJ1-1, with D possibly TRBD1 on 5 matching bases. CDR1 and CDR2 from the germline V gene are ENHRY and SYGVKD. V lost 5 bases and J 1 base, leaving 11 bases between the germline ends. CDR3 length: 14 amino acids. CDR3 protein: CAISRQWGNTEAFF. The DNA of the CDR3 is TGTGCCATCAGTCGACAGTGGGGGAACACTGAAGCTTTCTTT.

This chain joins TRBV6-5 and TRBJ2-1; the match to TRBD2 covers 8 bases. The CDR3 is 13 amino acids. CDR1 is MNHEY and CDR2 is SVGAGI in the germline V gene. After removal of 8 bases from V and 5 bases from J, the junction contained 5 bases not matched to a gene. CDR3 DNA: TGTGCCAGCCGGGGGGGCAGGCACAATGAGCAGTTCTTC. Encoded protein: CASRGGRHNEQFF.

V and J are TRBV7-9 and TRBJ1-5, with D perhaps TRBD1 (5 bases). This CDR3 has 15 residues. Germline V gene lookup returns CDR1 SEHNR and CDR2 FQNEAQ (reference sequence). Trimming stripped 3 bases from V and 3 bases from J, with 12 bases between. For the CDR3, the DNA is TGTGCCAGCAGCTTGGGGCGCGAGTTCAATCAGCCCCAGCATTTT. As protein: CASSLGREFNQPQHF.

The DNA of the CDR3 is TGTGCCAGCAGTCCAAGAGGACAGGGATATTCTGGGGCCAACGTCCTGACTTTC. It translates to CASSPRGQGYSGANVLTF. This rearrangement joins TRBV27 to TRBJ2-6; 8 bases fit TRBD1. In germline, CDR1 is MNHEY, CDR2 SMNVEV (reference sequence). V lost 5 bases, J lost 1 base, and 10 bases stayed unmatched. The length of the CDR3 is 18 residues.